These T cell receptor beta chains were read from a single sample in a study of shared clonotypes between healthy human individuals. Clones were read by immunoSEQ multiplex PCR, and TCRdb kept only the in-frame ones, dropping some. The profile covers hundreds of thousands of clones, with 60% to 85% appearing a single time and approximately 13% taken by the ten largest. The sequenced sample consisted of PBMCs. The receptor source for this set is a woman aged 40 to 50 in good health. Some clones in this sample may be carry-over from other donors' samples. The CDR3 runs from the conserved cysteine through the conserved F or W.

v_call	j_call	cdr3_aa
TRBV30	TRBJ1-2	CAWSPGRVPYGHTF
TRBV19	TRBJ2-2	CASRPQRGGRGTGELFF
TRBV11-2	TRBJ2-4	CASSFETSGTSAKNIQYF
TRBV7-6	TRBJ2-7	CASSLGGPGIYEQYF
TRBV5-8	TRBJ1-1	CASRGRGNTEAFF
TRBV7-2	TRBJ1-1	CASSLGGLGAFF
TRBV2	TRBJ1-5	CASSEDRSYQPQHF
TRBV19	TRBJ2-1	CASRLAGVREQFF
TRBV29-1	TRBJ2-5	CSAQGWGETQYF
TRBV6-1	TRBJ2-7	CASSLQGYEQYF
TRBV4-1	TRBJ2-2	CASSQDGRADTGELFF
TRBV6-5	TRBJ1-5	CASSRTSNQPQHF
TRBV2	TRBJ2-1	CASRDTEYNEQFF
TRBV9	TRBJ2-7	CASSPQGVPSYEQYF
TRBV29-1	TRBJ2-5	CSVRRVGETQYF
TRBV27	TRBJ1-6	CASSLSWESPLHF
TRBV7-8	TRBJ2-1	CASSPRGSPPGEQFF
TRBV30	TRBJ2-5	CAWINVLTQYF
TRBV27	TRBJ2-5	CASSLAPHRDETQYF
TRBV7-6	TRBJ2-1	CASSLIAGVNNEQFF
TRBV10-3	TRBJ1-1	CAISSTGDAFF
TRBV2	TRBJ2-3	CASSERNQGTDTQYF
TRBV30	TRBJ1-1	CAWSRGLDTEAFF
TRBV2	TRBJ2-3	CASSGLAGEDDTQYF
TRBV25-1	TRBJ1-2	CASSDSRQGGGYTF
TRBV6-6	TRBJ2-1	CASSYRRTGTYNEQFF
TRBV9	TRBJ2-7	CASSPEGASSYEQYF
TRBV2	TRBJ2-1	CASSPIEGFEQFF
TRBV5-4	TRBJ2-2	CASSSDGPGELFF
TRBV27	TRBJ1-5	CASGLTTGGNQPQHF
TRBV28	TRBJ2-7	CASSPLAGALGQYF
TRBV7-2	TRBJ2-7	CASSFRTGQDEQYF
TRBV29-1	TRBJ2-1	CSVVGLAHNNEQFF
TRBV7-9	TRBJ2-5	CASSSTGREETQYF
TRBV5-4	TRBJ1-1	CASETADRGNTEAFF
TRBV11-2	TRBJ2-5	CASSLRISLGETQYF
TRBV7-8	TRBJ2-7	CASSPAYVQSYEQYF
TRBV21-1	TRBJ2-2	CASGTAGGGELFF
TRBV5-1	TRBJ2-1	CASSLRGSGRVWDEQFF
TRBV13	TRBJ2-7	CASSPGLRHHEQYF
TRBV27	TRBJ2-7	CASRGFYEQYF
TRBV4-1	TRBJ2-7	CASSQTGGPPAYEQYF
TRBV30	TRBJ2-7	CAWRTSGSYEQYF